These T cell receptor beta chains were read from a single sample in a study of high-grade serous ovarian cancer treatment subgroups. Only in-frame clones appear in the TCRdb table, and some are missing; sequencing was by immunoSEQ multiplex PCR. The sample consists of some 27,000 clones, roughly 80% of them appearing once. Specimen: tumor tissue. These receptors came from a human donor with high-grade serous ovarian cancer. Each CDR3 is given with its conserved first and last residue. D genes are given only for firm matches. A clone size is listed for some rows: how often the clone was seen (once, few, many), or a class if it is expanded.

v_gene	j_gene	d_gene	abundance	CDR3aa	CDR3nt
TRBV6-5	TRBJ2-4	-	-	CASSEVTVQTIQYF	TGTGCCAGCAGTGAAGTTACAGTTCAAACCATTCAGTACTTC
TRBV12-5	TRBJ1-1	-	-	CASGLGRLMNTEAFF	TGTGCTAGTGGTCTAGGGCGCCTCATGAACACTGAAGCTTTCTTT
TRBV11-2	TRBJ2-7	TRBD1	-	CASSLGTTGGAGKNEQYF	TGTGCCAGCAGCTTAGGGACTACAGGGGGCGCGGGTAAAAACGAGCAGTACTTC
TRBV27	TRBJ2-5	TRBD1	-	CASSLGFVGTGVLETQYF	TGTGCCAGCAGTTTAGGTTTTGTTGGGACAGGTGTCTTGGAGACCCAGTACTTC
TRBV10-3	TRBJ1-4	-	-	CAISESRTKEKLFF	TGTGCCATCAGTGAGTCGAGGACCAAGGAAAAACTGTTTTTT
TRBV6-1	TRBJ2-7	TRBD1	-	CASTPGQGTYEQYF	TGTGCCAGCACCCCGGGACAGGGCACCTACGAGCAGTACTTC
TRBV7-6	TRBJ1-1	TRBD1	once	CASSLGQGAPGGAFF	TGTGCCAGCAGCTTGGGACAGGGGGCCCCGGGTGGGGCTTTCTTT
TRBV28	TRBJ1-2	-	-	CASSRAGIRDGYTF	TGTGCCAGCAGCCGTGCAGGGATTCGGGATGGCTACACCTTC
TRBV5-6	TRBJ1-4	-	-	CASSLWGGSEKLFF	TGTGCCAGCAGCTTGTGGGGGGGCAGTGAAAAACTGTTTTTT
TRBV19	TRBJ1-2	-	-	CASWIGQRDYGYTF	TGTGCCAGCTGGATTGGACAGCGCGACTATGGCTACACCTTC
TRBV27	TRBJ1-5	TRBD1	-	CASSSGGGYSNQPQHF	TGTGCCAGCAGTTCGGGAGGGGGCTATAGCAATCAGCCCCAGCATTTT
TRBV5-1	TRBJ1-1	-	-	CASSSTGSNTEAFF	TGCGCCAGCAGCTCAACAGGTTCGAACACTGAAGCTTTCTTT
TRBV28	TRBJ1-2	TRBD1	-	CASRTSDRDVEGYTF	TGTGCCAGCAGAACCTCCGACAGGGATGTGGAGGGCTACACCTTC
TRBV6-5	TRBJ2-5	-	-	CASSYSVAEQETQYF	TGTGCCAGCAGTTACTCGGTGGCGGAACAAGAGACCCAGTACTTC
TRBV5-1	TRBJ2-1	TRBD1	-	CASRAGGTGPYNEQFF	TGCGCCAGCAGGGCTGGCGGGACAGGGCCCTACAATGAGCAGTTCTTC